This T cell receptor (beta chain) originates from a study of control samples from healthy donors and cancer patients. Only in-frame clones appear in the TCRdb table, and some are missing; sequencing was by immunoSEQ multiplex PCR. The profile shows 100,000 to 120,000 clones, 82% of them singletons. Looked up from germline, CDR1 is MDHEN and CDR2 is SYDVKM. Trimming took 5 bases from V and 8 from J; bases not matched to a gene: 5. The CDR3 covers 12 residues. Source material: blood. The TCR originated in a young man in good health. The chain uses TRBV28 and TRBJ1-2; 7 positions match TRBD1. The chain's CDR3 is CASSTGVSGYTF. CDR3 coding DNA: TGTGCCAGCAGTACAGGGGTCTCGGGCTACACCTTC.